These T cell receptor beta chains were read from a single sample in a study of T cell responses to AZD1222 COVID-19 vaccine. Assay: immunoSEQ multiplex PCR; the TCRdb copy retains only in-frame clones and omits some. The table records roughly 130,000 clones, around 90% of them present only once. The input for sequencing was peripheral blood, taken on day 0 of MenACWY control vaccination. The receptors derive from an adult in good health. The CDR3 runs from the conserved cysteine through the conserved F or W. The order of the fields is CDR3 protein, CDR3 DNA, J gene, D gene, V gene, clone size. D genes are given only for firm matches. The size field is filled for only some rows; it gives once, few, many or a size class.

CASSSDGTGNTDTQYF | TGCGCCAGCAGCTCGGACGGGACAGGGAACACAGATACGCAGTATTTT | TRBJ2-3 | TRBD1 | TRBV5-1 | .
CASSRGQNSREAFF | TGTGCCAGCTCACGCGGACAGAACAGCCGAGAAGCTTTCTTT | TRBJ1-1 | . | TRBV18 | .
CASSLWGSGGRNTEAFF | TGTGCCAGCAGTTTATGGGGTTCGGGGGGCCGGAACACTGAAGCTTTCTTT | TRBJ1-1 | . | TRBV28 | once
CASQTTGANTGELFF | TGTGCCAGCCAAACCACAGGGGCGAACACCGGGGAGCTGTTTTTT | TRBJ2-2 | TRBD1 | TRBV18 | .
CASLKWGAGDGYTF | TGTGCCAGCCTTAAATGGGGGGCAGGGGATGGCTACACCTTC | TRBJ1-2 | . | TRBV28 | .
CATSRKDRGRGQPQHF | TGTGCCACCAGCAGAAAGGACAGGGGACGGGGTCAGCCCCAGCATTTT | TRBJ1-5 | TRBD1 | TRBV15 | .
CASSGFQGPNEKLFF | TGCGCCAGCAGCGGATTTCAGGGCCCAAATGAAAAACTGTTTTTT | TRBJ1-4 | . | TRBV5-1 | .
CSVGGAGDPYEQYF | TGCAGCGTAGGGGGGGCGGGAGATCCCTACGAGCAGTACTTC | TRBJ2-7 | . | TRBV29-1 | once
CASSPTGTGAFGEQYF | TGTGCCAGCAGCCCAACCGGGACAGGGGCATTTGGTGAGCAGTACTTC | TRBJ2-7 | TRBD1 | TRBV2 | .
CAISGDSQSKQYF | TGTGCCATCAGTGGCGACTCCCAAAGCAAGCAGTACTTC | TRBJ2-7 | . | TRBV10-3 | .